The 21 T cell receptor beta chains listed next were all sequenced from one sample in a study of cytomegalovirus exposure and HLA in healthy donors. The PCR contained 60 Vbeta and 13 Jbeta primers. Generated by immunoSEQ multiplex PCR, the TCRdb table keeps only in-frame clones and is missing some. Among about 140,000 clones listed, around 80% were seen once. The sequenced sample consisted of PBMCs. The receptor source for this set is a man aged 25-40 years in good health.

The chain is built from TRBV15 and TRBJ2-3, with D possibly TRBD2 on 6 matching bases. Germline V gene lookup returns CDR1 LNHNV and CDR2 YYDKDF (reference sequence). V lost 5 bases, J lost 1 base, and 16 bases lay in between. This CDR3 region has 16 residues. The CDR3 DNA reads as TGTGCCACCAGCCCATCGCGGGTAGCGGGCACAGATACGCAGTATTTT. It is translated as CATSPSRVAGTDTQYF.

V and J are TRBV5-1 and TRBJ2-5, with TRBD1 identical over 11 bases. V lost 0 bases, J lost 11 bases, and 6 bases stayed unmatched. Germline CDR1 reads SGHRS; CDR2 reads YFSETQ. The CDR3 consists of 14 residues. CDR3 DNA: TGCGCCAGCAGCTTGGAAGGGACAGGGGGAGGGCAGTACTTC. As protein: CASSLEGTGGGQYF.

This clone has more than one count but fewer than ten. The chain couples TRBV5-1 to TRBJ2-1, with 9 positions matching TRBD2. Germline V gene lookup returns CDR1 SGHRS and CDR2 YFSETQ. CDR3 length: 16 residues. Trimming cost V 0 bases and J 5 bases; bases outside gene matches: 6. CDR3 in DNA: TGCGCCAGCAGCTTGGAGTTAGCGGGAGTAAACAATGAGCAGTTCTTC. This translates into CASSLELAGVNNEQFF.

The chain joins TRBV9 to TRBJ2-7, with TRBD2 matching over 8 bases. The junction had 5 bases not matched to a gene; V was cut back by 3 bases and J by 0 bases. This CDR3 has 15 residues. Germline V gene data show CDR1 as SGDLS and CDR2 as YYNGEE. The CDR3 spells CASSEGSGSSYEQYF. DNA for the CDR3: TGTGCCAGCAGCGAAGGGAGCGGGAGCTCCTACGAGCAGTACTTC.

The V gene is TRBV28, the J gene TRBJ1-2; the D gene is possibly TRBD1 (6 bases). The CDR3 sequence is 15 residues long. V gave up 6 bases and J gave up 4 bases, with 18 bases separating them. The V gene's germline CDR1 is MDHEN and CDR2 SYDVKM. CDR3 amino acids: CASRHVWQGFYGYTF. CDR3 nucleotide sequence: TGTGCCAGCAGGCACGTATGGCAGGGGTTCTATGGCTACACCTTC.

The chain employs TRBV27 and TRBJ2-2, with TRBD2 identical over 7 bases. Germline V CDR1 and CDR2: MNHEY, SMNVEV (reference sequence). The CDR3 spans 13 residues. With 5 bases clipped from V and 7 bases from J, the junction kept 4 bases outside the gene matches. The CDR3 nucleotides read TGTGCCAGCAGTGGACTAGAGGGCGGGGAGCTGTTTTTT. As protein: CASSGLEGGELFF.

CDR3 nucleotide sequence: TGTGCCAGTAGGGCCGGGACAGGGTTCTCCTACGAGCAGTACTTC. Translated, it gives CASRAGTGFSYEQYF. The chain links TRBV28 to TRBJ2-7; the match to TRBD1 covers 9 bases. This CDR3 contains 15 residues. Trimming removed 9 bases from V and 0 bases from J; junction bases left unmatched: 9. Germline assignment: CDR1 MDHEN and CDR2 SYDVKM.

This sequence joins TRBV6-6 and TRBJ2-7, with 11 nucleotides matching TRBD1. V trimming: 8 bases; J trimming: 6 bases; junction bases outside the gene matches: 6. CDR3 length: 13 amino acids. The germline V gene has CDR1 MNHNY and CDR2 SVGAGI (reference sequence). CDR3 sequence reads: CASDWTGGGEQYF. Here the CDR3 DNA reads TGTGCCAGCGACTGGACAGGGGGCGGCGAGCAGTACTTC.

The chain employs TRBV7-2 and TRBJ1-2, with TRBD1 as a possible D gene (6 bases). The CDR3 sequence is 13 residues long. Trimming stripped 5 bases from V and 0 bases from J, with 7 bases between. Germline V gene sequence: CDR1 SGHTA, CDR2 FQGNSA. CDR3 sequence reads: CASSGQTNYGYTF. The CDR3 region has the DNA TGTGCCAGCAGCGGACAGACTAACTATGGCTACACCTTC.

This clone was counted a single time. This chain links TRBV11-3 with TRBJ2-1, with a possible D match to TRBD1 (5 bases). Germline CDR1 SGHNT, CDR2 YENEEA. V shed 5 bases and J shed 0 bases, with 11 bases lying between them. The CDR3 has 15 amino acids. CDR3 protein: CASSQTAPSYNEQFF. As DNA, the CDR3 is TGTGCCAGCAGCCAGACAGCCCCCTCCTACAATGAGCAGTTCTTC.

The table lists this clone with a few counts. The CDR3 bases are TGTGCCAGCGCTCGGCGGGGTAACACCGGGGAGCTGTTTTTT. Amino acid sequence: CASARRGNTGELFF. The gene calls are TRBV6-5 and TRBJ2-2; D is perhaps TRBD2 (6 bases). Looked up from germline, CDR1 is MNHEY and CDR2 is SVGAGI. V was clipped by 8 bases and J by 2 bases, with 12 bases between them. This CDR3 has 14 amino acids.

The chain links TRBV30 to TRBJ1-5; maybe TRBD1 (5 bases). The CDR3 contains 11 residues. Looked up from germline, CDR1 is GTSNPN and CDR2 is SVGIG (reference sequence). CDR3 in amino acids: CGGVVDQPQHF. The DNA for the CDR3 is TGTGGGGGGGTCGTGGATCAGCCCCAGCATTTT. Filled out from reference TRBV30 and TRBJ1-5, the complete variable domain reads SQTIHQWPATLVQPVGSPLSLECTVEGTSNPNLYWYRQAAGRGLQLLFYSVGIGQISSEVPQNLSASRPQDRQFILSSKKLLLSDSGFYLCGGVVDQPQHFGDGTRLSIL.

The chain couples TRBV5-1 to TRBJ1-5, with D tentatively TRBD1 (6 bases). Germline CDR1 and CDR2: SGHRS and YFSETQ. V lost 4 bases and J lost 0, with 14 bases in between. There are 16 residues in the CDR3. CDR3 sequence: CASSLGTPYSNQPQHF. The DNA of the CDR3 is TGCGCCAGCAGCCTGGGGACACCGTATAGCAATCAGCCCCAGCATTTT.

Here the CDR3 DNA reads TGCGCCAGCAGCGAGGGGTTCCGGGACAGATTTGACTCTGGAAACACCATATATTTT. Amino acids: CASSEGFRDRFDSGNTIYF. V and J are TRBV5-1 and TRBJ1-3; 7 nucleotides line up with TRBD1. The CDR3 sequence is 19 residues long. V was clipped by 4 bases and J by 0 bases; unmatched bases: 16. Germline V gene sequence: CDR1 SGHRS, CDR2 YFSETQ.

The chain uses TRBV28 and TRBJ2-3, with D tentatively TRBD2 (6 bases). V was pared by 5 bases and J by 0 bases, with 12 bases between. Germline values: CDR1 MDHEN, CDR2 SYDVKM. There are 15 residues in the CDR3. The CDR3, as DNA: TGTGCCAGCAGTATCCGTGGGGGGAGCACAGATACGCAGTATTTT. Residues: CASSIRGGSTDTQYF.

Here the CDR3 reads CASSSFKGQGETQYF. The CDR3 DNA sequence: TGTGCCAGTAGTTCTTTCAAAGGACAGGGAGAGACCCAGTACTTC. The V call is TRBV19, the J call TRBJ2-5; 8 nucleotides match TRBD1. The CDR3 extends over 15 amino acids. Germline lookup yields CDR1 LNHDA and CDR2 SQIVND (reference sequence). With V trimmed by 5 bases and J by 4 bases, 9 bases remained unmatched.

The chain recombines TRBV4-3 with TRBJ2-5; maybe TRBD2 (7 bases). V was trimmed by 0 bases and J by 5 bases, leaving 25 bases between them. This CDR3 has 19 residues. Germline V gene lookup returns CDR1 LGHNA and CDR2 YSLEER. The CDR3 is CASSQDRKGRGANPETQYF. In DNA, the CDR3 is TGCGCCAGCAGCCAAGATAGGAAGGGTCGGGGGGCCAACCCTGAGACCCAGTACTTC.

The chain couples TRBV6-5 to TRBJ2-4; a possible D gene is TRBD1 (6 bases). The germline V gene encodes CDR1 MNHEY and CDR2 SVGAGI. Between the trimmed V and J ends, which lost 5 bases and 7 bases, there was a span of 12 bases. The CDR3 loop spans 13 amino acids. The DNA of the CDR3 is TGTGCCAGCAGTACCCCAGGGGCCAACATTCAGTACTTC. This encodes CASSTPGANIQYF.

The V gene is TRBV7-9, the J gene TRBJ2-1; D is possibly TRBD2 (5 bases). This CDR3 is built from 16 residues. The germline V gene encodes CDR1 SEHNR and CDR2 FQNEAQ (reference sequence). Trimming cost V 0 bases and J 1 base, with 10 bases left between them. In DNA, the CDR3 is TGTGCCAGCAGCTTAGCGAATAGCGCGTCCTACAATGAGCAGTTCTTC. Protein sequence: CASSLANSASYNEQFF.

This chain uses TRBV19 with TRBJ2-7, with 10 bases aligning to TRBD1. Germline CDR1 reads LNHDA; CDR2 reads SQIVND (reference sequence). The CDR3 consists of 15 residues. Trimming cost V 3 bases and J 4 bases; bases outside gene matches: 6. Written as DNA, the CDR3 is TGTGCCAGTAGTATTCCCGGACAGGGGGGTTACGAGCAGTACTTC. This encodes CASSIPGQGGYEQYF. The whole variable domain, remainder taken from reference TRBV19 and TRBJ2-7, is DGGITQSPKYLFRKEGQNVTLSCEQNLNHDAMYWYRQDPGQGLRLIYYSQIVNDFQKGDIAEGYSVSREKKESFPLTVTSAQKNPTAFYLCASSIPGQGGYEQYFGPGTRLTVT.

This clone turned up a few times. This chain uses TRBV9 with TRBJ2-1; the D gene is possibly TRBD2 (6 bases). The ends were cut back, 0 bases at V and 9 bases at J, with 10 bases in the middle. The CDR3 runs 13 residues. Per the germline V gene, CDR1 is SGDLS and CDR2 is YYNGEE. Written as DNA, the CDR3 is TGTGCCAGCAGCGTAGGGGACTTCCGTGAGCAGTTCTTC. It codes for CASSVGDFREQFF.